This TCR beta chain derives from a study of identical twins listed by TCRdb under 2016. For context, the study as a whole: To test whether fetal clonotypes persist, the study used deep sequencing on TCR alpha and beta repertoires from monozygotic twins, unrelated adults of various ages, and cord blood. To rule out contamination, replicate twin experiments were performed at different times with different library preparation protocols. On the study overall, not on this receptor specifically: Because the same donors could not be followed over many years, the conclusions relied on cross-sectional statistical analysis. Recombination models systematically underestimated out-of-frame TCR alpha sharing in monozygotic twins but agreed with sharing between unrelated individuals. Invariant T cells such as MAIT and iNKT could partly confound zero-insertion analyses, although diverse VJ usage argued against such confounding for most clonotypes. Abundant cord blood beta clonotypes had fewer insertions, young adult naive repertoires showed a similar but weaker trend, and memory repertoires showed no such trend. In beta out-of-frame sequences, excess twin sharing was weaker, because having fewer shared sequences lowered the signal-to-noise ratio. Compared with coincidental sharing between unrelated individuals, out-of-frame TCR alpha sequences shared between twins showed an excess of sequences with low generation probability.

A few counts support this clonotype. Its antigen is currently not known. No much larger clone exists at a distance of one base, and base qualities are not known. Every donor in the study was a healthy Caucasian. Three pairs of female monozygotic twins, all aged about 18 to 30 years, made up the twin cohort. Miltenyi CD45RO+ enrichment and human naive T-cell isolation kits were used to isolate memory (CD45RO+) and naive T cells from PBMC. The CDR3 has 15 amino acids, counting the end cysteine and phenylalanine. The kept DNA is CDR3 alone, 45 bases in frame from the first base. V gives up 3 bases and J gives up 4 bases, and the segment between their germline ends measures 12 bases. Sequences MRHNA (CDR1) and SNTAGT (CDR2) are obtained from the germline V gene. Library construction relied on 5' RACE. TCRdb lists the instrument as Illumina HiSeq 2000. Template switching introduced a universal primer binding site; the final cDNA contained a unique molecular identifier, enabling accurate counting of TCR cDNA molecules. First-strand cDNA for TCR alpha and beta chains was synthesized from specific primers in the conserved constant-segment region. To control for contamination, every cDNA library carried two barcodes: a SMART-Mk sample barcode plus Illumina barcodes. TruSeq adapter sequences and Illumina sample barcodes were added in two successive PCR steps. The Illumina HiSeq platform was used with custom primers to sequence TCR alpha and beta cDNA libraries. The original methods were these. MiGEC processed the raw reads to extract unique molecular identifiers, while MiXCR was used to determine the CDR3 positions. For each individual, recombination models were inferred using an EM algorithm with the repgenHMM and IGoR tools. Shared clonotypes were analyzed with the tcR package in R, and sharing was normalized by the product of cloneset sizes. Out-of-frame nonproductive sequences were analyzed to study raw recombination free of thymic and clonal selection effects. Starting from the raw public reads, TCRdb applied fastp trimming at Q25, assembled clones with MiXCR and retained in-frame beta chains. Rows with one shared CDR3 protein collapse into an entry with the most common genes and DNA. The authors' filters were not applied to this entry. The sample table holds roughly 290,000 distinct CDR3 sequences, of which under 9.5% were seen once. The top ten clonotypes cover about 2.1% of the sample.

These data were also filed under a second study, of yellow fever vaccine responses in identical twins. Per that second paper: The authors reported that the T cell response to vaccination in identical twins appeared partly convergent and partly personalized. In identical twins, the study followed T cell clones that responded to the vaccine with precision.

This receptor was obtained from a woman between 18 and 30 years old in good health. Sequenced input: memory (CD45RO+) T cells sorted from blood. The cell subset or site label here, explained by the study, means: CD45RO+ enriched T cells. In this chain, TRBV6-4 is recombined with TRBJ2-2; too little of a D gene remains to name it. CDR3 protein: CASSEAPGGTGELFF. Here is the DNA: TGTGCCAGCAGTGAGGCCCCCGGCGGCACCGGGGAGCTGTTTTTT.